One and the same sample provided the 27 T cell receptor beta chains below, sequenced in a study of CD8+CD57+ T cells in acquired aplastic anemia. Using genomic DNA as the template, TCR beta VDJ and CDR3 profiling was carried out. TCRdb reanalysed the reads using MiXCR and keeps one entry per CDR3 protein. The sample records more than 250,000 distinct CDR3 sequences, 50% to 70% being singletons. The sample comprised sorted CD4+, CD8+, or CD8+CD57+ T cells (not recorded which) from PBMCs. These TCRs come from a human donor with severe aplastic anemia or a healthy control (not recorded which).

This clonotype was observed many times. This chain links TRBV9 with TRBJ1-4, with D possibly being TRBD1 (5 bases). From germline, CDR1 is SGDLS and CDR2 YYNGEE. Trimming shortened V by 0 bases and J by 8 bases, and 11 bases separated the two germline ends. The CDR3 totals 14 residues. The CDR3 reads CASSVGRGREKLFF. The CDR3 coding sequence is TGTGCCAGCAGCGTAGGCCGGGGGAGGGAAAAACTGTTTTTT.

V gene TRBV10-3 combines with J gene TRBJ1-5, with D perhaps matching TRBD1 (5 bases). V dropped 3 bases and J dropped 6 bases, with 9 bases sitting between them. Germline-derived CDR1 and CDR2 are ENHRY and SYGVKD. The CDR3 consists of 13 residues. In nucleotides, the CDR3 is TGTGCCATCAGTGAAGGGGAAATTCAGCCCCAGCATTTT. Its protein product is CAISEGEIQPQHF.

In nucleotides, the CDR3 is TGTGCCACCAGAGACGGGTCCAACTATGGCTACACCTTC. Residues: CATRDGSNYGYTF. The V and J genes are TRBV19 and TRBJ1-2, with no clear D. The V end was cut by 10 bases, the J end by 2 bases, with 14 bases between. Per germline, CDR1 LNHDA and CDR2 SQIVND (reference sequence). The CDR3 loop spans 13 amino acids.

This rearrangement joins TRBV4-3 to TRBJ1-1; D is undetermined. The germline V and J ends were trimmed by 0 bases and 4 bases, with 9 bases remaining between them. Germline CDR1 LGHNA, CDR2 YSLEER. The CDR3 length is 14 residues. The CDR3 DNA reads TGCGCCAGCAGCCAAGACGCTATTGTCACTGAAGCTTTCTTT. Translated: CASSQDAIVTEAFF.

This clonotype appeared a few times. The J gene is TRBJ2-7, the V gene TRBV24-1; D is unclear. With 1 base removed from V and 3 bases from J, the gap between germline ends came to 3 bases. Germline V gives CDR1 KGHDR, CDR2 SFDVKD. The CDR3 is made up of 12 amino acids. CDR3 in amino acids: CATSDLGYEQYF. The CDR3 DNA is TGTGCCACCAGTGATTTAGGCTACGAGCAGTACTTC.

The chain is built from TRBV10-3 and TRBJ1-1; unclear D gene. The CDR3 is made up of 14 amino acids. The germline V gene has CDR1 ENHRY and CDR2 SYGVKD. V was shortened by 8 bases and J by 7 bases, with 20 bases between the two germline ends. CDR3 protein: CAIGIREGRSEAFF. The CDR3 DNA reads as TGTGCCATCGGGATTCGGGAGGGTCGGAGTGAAGCTTTCTTT.

V gene TRBV19 combines with J gene TRBJ2-1; no clear D gene. Germline V gene lookup returns CDR1 LNHDA and CDR2 SQIVND (reference sequence). The V end was cut by 5 bases, the J end by 3 bases, with 11 bases between. The CDR3 spans 14 residues. The CDR3 loop reads CASSPPDGYNEQFF. In DNA, the CDR3 is TGTGCCAGTAGTCCCCCGGACGGCTACAATGAGCAGTTCTTC.

This clonotype was seen at least ten times. This chain joins TRBV5-1 and TRBJ2-7; D may be TRBD1 (5 bases). The CDR3 spans 14 residues. The V gene lost 4 bases and the J gene lost 1 base, with 12 bases spanning the gap. CDR1 is SGHRS, CDR2 YFSETQ, per germline. For the CDR3, the DNA is TGCGCCAGCAGCCCCGACAGCGTGTCCTACGAGCAGTACTTC. Translation: CASSPDSVSYEQYF.

A word on this clonotype: This may stem from a read error, because a much larger clone lies one nucleotide away. The CDR3 loop reads CASELEGNTIYF. CDR3 sequence (DNA): TGTGCCAGCGAACTGGAGGGAAACACCATATATTTT. This rearrangement joins TRBV6-2 or TRBV6-3 to TRBJ1-3; D gene ambiguous. V was pared by 8 bases and J by 4 bases, with 9 bases between. CDR1 is MNHEY and CDR2 is SVGEGT in the germline V gene. This CDR3 has 12 residues.

The sample holds many counts of this clonotype. The chain carries TRBV7-2 and TRBJ2-3, with 10 bases lining up with TRBD1. This CDR3 spans 15 amino acids. Germline V lookup: CDR1 SGHTA, CDR2 FQGNSA. The trim removed 4 bases at V and 6 bases at J, leaving 7 bases unmatched. The CDR3 nucleotides read TGTGCCAGCAGCTCGGGATCGACAGGGGGCGATACGCAGTATTTT. Translating gives CASSSGSTGGDTQYF.

This clonotype was observed many times. V and J are TRBV20-1 and TRBJ1-3; D gene uncertain. Germline CDR1 reads DFQATT; CDR2 reads SNEGSKA (reference sequence). Between the trimmed V and J ends, which lost 6 bases and 4 bases, there was a span of 10 bases. The CDR3 has 12 residues. The CDR3 protein is CSASPGGNTIYF. The DNA of the CDR3 is TGCAGTGCCTCCCCGGGCGGAAACACCATATATTTT.

The chain recombines TRBV20-1 with TRBJ2-7; the D gene is possibly TRBD2 (5 bases). V was cut by 3 bases and J by 5 bases, with 17 bases left in between. Germline CDR1 and CDR2: DFQATT and SNEGSKA (reference sequence). This CDR3 contains 14 residues. The chain's CDR3 is CSARARSGLDEQYF. For the CDR3, the DNA is TGCAGTGCTAGGGCGAGGAGCGGTTTGGACGAGCAGTACTTC.

A single count supports this clonotype. A single base separates this from a much larger clone, so it may be a read error. The chain links TRBV7-6 to TRBJ2-6; D is perhaps TRBD1 (5 bases). CDR3 length equals 17 residues. The germline CDR1 and CDR2 sequences are SGHVS and FNYEAQ. CDR3 loop: CASSPPQWTRGANALTF. For the CDR3, the DNA is TGTGCCAGCAGTCCCCCCCAGTGGACGCGTGGGGCCAACGCCCTGACTTTC.

This clonotype appeared once. A read error may account for a junction end that differs from germline. The rearrangement joins TRBV6-1 to TRBJ2-5; no clear D. The CDR3 is made up of 13 amino acids. CDR1 is MNHNS, CDR2 SASEGT, per germline. The CDR3 nucleotides are TGTGCCAGCAGTGGATCTATTCCCAAGACCCAATACTTC. As protein: CASSGSIPKTQYF.

Note on this clonotype: A much larger clone differs from this one at a single base, so this may be a read error. This chain links TRBV6-6 with TRBJ1-3; no definite D call. The J call may be in error: the DNA end matches TRBJ1-1 better. CDR1 and CDR2 (germline): MNHNY, SVGAGI (reference sequence). The CDR3 is made up of 19 amino acids. This chain's CDR3 is CASSYPDVLARAGGAEAFF. CDR3 nucleotides: TGTGCCAGCAGTTACCCCGACGTGCTTGCAAGGGCCGGCGGTGCTGAAGCTTTCTTT.

This chain links TRBV15 with TRBJ2-5; no reliable D call. The V gene's germline CDR1 is LNHNV and CDR2 YYDKDF (reference sequence). Trimming pared 1 base from V and 2 bases from J, leaving 8 bases between. The CDR3 extends over 14 amino acids. The DNA of the CDR3 is TGTGCCACCAGCAGAGGGGCCGTTCAAGAGACCCAGTACTTC. Its translation is CATSRGAVQETQYF. The full variable domain, rest sourced from reference TRBV15 and TRBJ2-5, is DAMVIQNPRYQVTQFGKPVTLSCSQTLNHNVMYWYQQKSSQAPKLLFHYYDKDFNNEADTPDNFQSRRPNTSFCFLDIRSPGLGDTAMYLCATSRGAVQETQYFGPGTRLLVL.

Details on this clonotype: The germline gene is not matched at one end of the junction; a read error may be the cause. The V call is TRBV2, the J call TRBJ1-1, with TRBD1 matching 7 bases. In germline, CDR1 is SNHLY, CDR2 FYNNEI. The CDR3 has 13 amino acids. The CDR3 spells CASSRDRDTEVFF. The CDR3, as DNA: TGTGCCAGCAGTCGGGACAGAGACACTGAAGTTTTCTTT.

The chain uses TRBV29-1 and TRBJ2-1; TRBD2 might be the D (5 bases). Trimming removed 6 bases at V and 9 bases at J, with 18 bases between. CDR1 is SQVTM and CDR2 is ANQGSEA in the germline V gene. This CDR3 is 13 amino acids long. The CDR3 DNA sequence: TGCAGCGTAACCCCCCTCCGAGGGTCTGAGCAGTTCTTC. Encoded protein: CSVTPLRGSEQFF.

This rearrangement joins TRBV19 to TRBJ2-2; no firm D call. CDR3 length equals 15 residues. CDR1 is LNHDA and CDR2 is SQIVND in the germline V gene (reference sequence). Trimming cost V 2 bases and J 0 bases, with 7 bases left between them. CDR3 sequence (DNA): TGTGCCAGTAGTATACTTAGACCGAACACCGGGGAGCTGTTTTTT. Its translation: CASSILRPNTGELFF.

This clonotype has a count of ten or more. The CDR3 reads CASSTGSQETQYF. The CDR3 DNA sequence: TGTGCCAGTTCGACAGGGTCCCAAGAGACCCAGTACTTC. The rearrangement links TRBV19 to TRBJ2-5, with TRBD1 identical over 7 bases. Germline V gene data show CDR1 as LNHDA and CDR2 as SQIVND (reference sequence). With V trimmed by 8 bases and J by 1 base, 4 bases remained unmatched. The CDR3 extends over 13 amino acids.

The V and J genes are TRBV10-3 and TRBJ2-7; 8 positions match TRBD1. Trimming removed 7 bases from V and 3 bases from J; junction bases left unmatched: 2. The germline gives CDR1 ENHRY, CDR2 SYGVKD. The CDR3 loop spans 12 amino acids. For the CDR3, the DNA is TGTGCCATCACCGGGACAGGCTACGAGCAGTACTTC. As protein: CAITGTGYEQYF.

This clonotype was recorded many times. The V and J genes are TRBV28 and TRBJ1-6; D not resolved. The CDR3 has 11 residues. Germline CDR1 and CDR2: MDHEN and SYDVKM. Trimming pared 5 bases from V and 8 bases from J, leaving 4 bases between. CDR3 loop: CASSGDSPLHF. The CDR3 region has the DNA TGTGCCAGCAGTGGCGATTCACCCCTCCACTTT.

The V and J genes are TRBV7-2 and TRBJ2-5; possibly TRBD1 or TRBD2 for D (5 bases each). The length of the CDR3 is 14 residues. Germline lookup yields CDR1 SGHTA and CDR2 FQGNSA. Trimming stripped 7 bases from V and 1 base from J, with 13 bases between. The CDR3 coding sequence is TGTGCCAGCACTCAAACCGGGACCCAAGAGACCCAGTACTTC. Its translation: CASTQTGTQETQYF.

J is TRBJ2-1 and V is TRBV15, with D perhaps TRBD1 (7 bases). The germline gives CDR1 LNHNV, CDR2 YYDKDF (reference sequence). V lost 1 base and J 10 bases, leaving 20 bases between the germline ends. The CDR3 runs 16 residues. The CDR3 region has the DNA TGTGCCACCAGCAGAGGGGCAGGGGGGTATTCCTACGAGCAGTTCTTC. Translation: CATSRGAGGYSYEQFF. The full variable domain, completed using reference TRBV15 and TRBJ2-1, is DAMVIQNPRYQVTQFGKPVTLSCSQTLNHNVMYWYQQKSSQAPKLLFHYYDKDFNNEADTPDNFQSRRPNTSFCFLDIRSPGLGDTAMYLCATSRGAGGYSYEQFFGPGTRLTVL.

V gene TRBV20-1 combines with J gene TRBJ2-7; maybe TRBD2 (7 bases). V lost 5 bases, J lost 2 bases, and 16 bases lay in between. This CDR3 contains 14 residues. The germline gives CDR1 DFQATT, CDR2 SNEGSKA (reference sequence). The DNA of the CDR3 is TGCAGTGCTGGTCCTGGGGGGGGCGCCTACGAGCAGTACTTC. This encodes CSAGPGGGAYEQYF.

The table lists this clonotype with many counts. The genes are TRBV4-2 and TRBJ2-2, with 7 bases that match TRBD2. Trimming removed 0 bases from V and 0 bases from J; junction bases left unmatched: 4. Germline V lookup: CDR1 LGHNA, CDR2 YNFKEQ. The CDR3 is 17 amino acids. CDR3 in amino acids: CASSQDSRGANTGELFF. Here the CDR3 DNA reads TGTGCCAGCAGCCAAGATTCTCGGGGGGCGAACACCGGGGAGCTGTTTTTT.

This clonotype was detected many times. The chain is built from TRBV5-1 and TRBJ2-2; D is uncertain. Between the trimmed V and J ends, which lost 1 base and 4 bases, there was a span of 5 bases. In germline, CDR1 is SGHRS, CDR2 YFSETQ. The CDR3 covers 13 residues. The chain's CDR3 is CASSLSVTGELFF. DNA of the CDR3: TGCGCCAGCAGCTTGTCCGTCACCGGGGAGCTGTTTTTT.